These 6 T cell receptor beta chains were all obtained from the same sample, sequenced in a study of post-analysis software for immune sequencing data. Findings and limits, study-wide: A handful of TRBV segments were significantly more frequent in patients than in controls. TRBV5-6, TRBV5-1 and TRBV20-1 were among these segments.

Libraries were made from TCR beta cDNA, and they carried unique molecular identifiers. TCRdb used MiXCR to reprocess the PCR reads, holding one entry per CDR3 protein. The sample includes some 890,000 distinct CDR3 sequences, approximately 50% of them seen just once. No antigen has been identified for these receptors. Source material: blood. These receptors were taken from a girl aged 5 to 17 with multiple sclerosis.

The CDR3 loop is CASSQGAGLRSQYF. The CDR3 DNA reads TGTGCCAGCAGCCAAGGTGCAGGCCTAAGATCGCAGTACTTC. The chain uses TRBV3-1 and TRBJ2-7; D ambiguous. Germline V gene data show CDR1 as LGHDT and CDR2 as YNNKEL (reference sequence). CDR3 size: 14 residues. V was clipped by 1 base and J by 9 bases, with 16 bases between them.

This clonotype has only a few counts. The chain links TRBV6-5 to TRBJ2-3; unclear D gene. This CDR3 is 13 amino acids long. Germline CDR1 is MNHEY and CDR2 is SVGAGI. The germline V and J ends were trimmed by 3 bases and 5 bases, with 9 bases remaining between them. CDR3 DNA: TGTGCCAGCAGTTATCTAAGAGGAGATACGCAGTATTTT. It encodes CASSYLRGDTQYF.

The V and J genes are TRBV9 and TRBJ2-4; 8 nucleotides match TRBD1. The assigned J gene may be wrong: the sequence end matches TRBJ2-7 better. Germline assignment: CDR1 SGDLS and CDR2 YYNGEE. This CDR3 has 14 amino acids. The CDR3 sequence: CASSVGTGTYEQYF. The CDR3, as DNA: TGTGCCAGCAGCGTGGGGACAGGAACCTACGAGCAGTACTTC.

The chain carries TRBV6-6 and TRBJ2-5, with TRBD1 as a possible D gene (6 bases). Looked up from germline, CDR1 is MNHNY and CDR2 is SVGAGI (reference sequence). The CDR3 is 14 amino acids. V was pared by 1 base and J by 2 bases, with 8 bases between. The CDR3 DNA sequence: TGTGCCAGCAGTTACTTGACAGGACAAGAGACCCAGTACTTC. This gives the protein CASSYLTGQETQYF.

The chain links TRBV20-1 to TRBJ2-2; D ambiguous. The V end was cut by 4 bases, the J end by 0 bases, with 3 bases between. This CDR3 has 12 amino acids. Germline CDR1 and CDR2: DFQATT and SNEGSKA (reference sequence). This CDR3 is CSATPNTGELFF. The CDR3 DNA is TGCAGTGCTACCCCGAACACCGGGGAGCTGTTTTTT.

This chain connects TRBV15 to TRBJ2-6, with unresolved D. Trimming took 0 bases from V and 0 from J, leaving 3 bases between them. The CDR3 is 15 residues long. CDR1 is LNHNV, CDR2 YYDKDF, per germline (reference sequence). The CDR3 region is CATSRDVSGANVLTF. In DNA, the CDR3 is TGTGCCACCAGCAGAGATGTCTCTGGGGCCAACGTCCTGACTTTC.